One and the same sample provided the 31 T cell receptor beta chains below, sequenced in a study of cytomegalovirus exposure and HLA in healthy donors. PCR primers comprised 60 Vbeta and 13 Jbeta primers. Sequenced by immunoSEQ multiplex PCR; TCRdb stores in-frame clones only, minus some. The sample lists fewer than 200,000 clones, about 72% occurring once. The sample taken for sequencing was PBMCs. The receptors shown here come from a man younger than 40 in good health and CMV-seropositive.

J is TRBJ2-7 and V is TRBV6-5; a possible D gene is TRBD2 (6 bases). This CDR3 is built from 13 residues. The V end lost 0 bases, the J end lost 4 bases, and 7 bases lay between the germline ends. Germline values: CDR1 MNHEY, CDR2 SVGAGI. The chain's CDR3 is CASSYSGRYEQYF. DNA for the CDR3: TGTGCCAGCAGTTACTCGGGGAGGTACGAGCAGTACTTC.

This clone was found once. This chain uses TRBV30 with TRBJ1-2, with D unresolved. CDR3 length: 13 residues. In germline, CDR1 is GTSNPN, CDR2 SVGIG (reference sequence). The V end was cut by 7 bases, the J end by 4 bases, with 16 bases between. CDR3 coding DNA: TGTGCCTACACGGGAGGGTCCGTCTATGGCTACACCTTC. This codes for CAYTGGSVYGYTF.

The rearrangement links TRBV5-6 to TRBJ2-5; TRBD1 matches 11 bases. Germline assignment: CDR1 SGHDT and CDR2 YYEEEE. The length of the CDR3 is 15 residues. The trim removed 4 bases at V and 5 bases at J, leaving 7 bases unmatched. CDR3 in amino acids: CASSPGQGVGETQYF. The CDR3, as DNA: TGTGCCAGCAGCCCGGGACAGGGGGTTGGGGAGACCCAGTACTTC.

This clone was detected only a few times. The chain is built from TRBV2 and TRBJ2-6; maybe TRBD1 (5 bases). This CDR3 is 16 amino acids long. The V and J ends lost 3 bases and 0 bases respectively, with 9 bases between them. Per the germline V gene, CDR1 is SNHLY and CDR2 is FYNNEI. CDR3 DNA sequence: TGTGCCAGCAGTGAGGGGCCCAGCTCTGGGGCCAACGTCCTGACTTTC. Its translation is CASSEGPSSGANVLTF.

The rearrangement links TRBV4-3 to TRBJ1-4; 10 bases are a match to TRBD1. The CDR3 runs to 15 residues. The germline gives CDR1 LGHNA, CDR2 YSLEER. Germline trimming cut 1 base from V and 7 bases from J; bases unmatched to any gene: 3. This chain's CDR3 is CASSQAGQGSEKLFF. CDR3 DNA sequence: TGCGCCAGCAGCCAAGCGGGACAGGGGTCTGAAAAACTGTTTTTT.

This clone was seen only a few times. V gene TRBV6-5 combines with J gene TRBJ1-1, with 8 bases identical to TRBD1. Germline V lookup: CDR1 MNHEY, CDR2 SVGAGI. The V and J ends lost 6 bases and 9 bases, in that order; junction bases with no gene match: 6. CDR3 length: 12 amino acids. The CDR3 spells CASSHDRGKAFF. The CDR3 coding sequence is TGTGCCAGCAGCCACGACAGGGGCAAAGCTTTCTTT.

The V and J genes are TRBV5-1 and TRBJ2-5; 7 nucleotides match TRBD1. Germline CDR1 and CDR2: SGHRS and YFSETQ. This CDR3 is 15 amino acids long. The J segment lost 5 bases and the V segment lost 2 bases, leaving 9 bases of the junction unmatched. The CDR3 region has the DNA TGCGCCAGCAGCTTTGCCGGGACAGAAGAGGAGACCCAGTACTTC. The encoded protein is CASSFAGTEEETQYF.

The chain employs TRBV29-1 and TRBJ2-3; 7 bases agree with TRBD1. CDR1 and CDR2 (germline): SQVTM, ANQGSEA. CDR3 length: 13 amino acids. J was trimmed by 2 bases and V by 7 bases; bases with no gene match: 6. The CDR3 DNA sequence: TGCAGCGCCACCGGGACAGTCACAGATACGCAGTATTTT. Translated: CSATGTVTDTQYF.

The chain uses TRBV5-6 and TRBJ2-5; TRBD1 matches at 9 bases. CDR1 is SGHDT and CDR2 is YYEEEE in the germline V gene. The trim removed 3 bases at V and 4 bases at J, leaving 1 base unmatched. CDR3 length: 13 residues. The CDR3 DNA follows: TGTGCCAGCAGCTCGGACAGGGGAGAGACCCAGTACTTC. It is translated as CASSSDRGETQYF.

V is TRBV14 and J is TRBJ2-5; D uncertain. CDR1 SGHDN and CDR2 FVKESK come from the germline V gene. V lost 1 base to trimming and J lost 3 bases, with 6 bases between them. CDR3 size: 13 residues. CDR3 DNA: TGTGCCAGCAGCCAAGGCTTAGAAGAGACCCAGTACTTC. It specifies CASSQGLEETQYF.

The genes are TRBV21-1 and TRBJ2-7; TRBD2 was called by the table and not checked on the DNA. TRBV21-1 is a recognized pseudogene. CDR3 length: 17 residues. The CDR3 coding sequence is TGTGCCAGCAGCAATCCTAGCGGGGGCCAATTCTCCTACGAGCAGTACTTC. This gives the protein CASSNPSGGQFSYEQYF.

V and J are TRBV5-1 and TRBJ1-2; TRBD1 is a possible D gene (5 bases). V lost 4 bases and J lost 3, with 13 bases in between. Per germline, CDR1 SGHRS and CDR2 YFSETQ. The CDR3 is 14 residues long. The CDR3 loop is CASSSTGTDYGYTF. The CDR3, as DNA: TGCGCCAGCAGCAGCACCGGGACTGACTATGGCTACACCTTC.

The chain employs TRBV4-1 and TRBJ2-7; 9 bases map to TRBD1. The CDR3 length is 13 residues. Trimming took 6 bases from V and 2 from J; bases not matched to a gene: 2. Germline values: CDR1 MGHRA, CDR2 YSYEKL. CDR3 protein: CASRGTGTYEQYF. The CDR3 DNA follows: TGCGCCAGCAGAGGGACAGGGACCTACGAGCAGTACTTC.

The chain employs TRBV29-1 and TRBJ1-2, with 11 bases lining up with TRBD1. CDR3 length equals 13 residues. CDR1 SQVTM and CDR2 ANQGSEA come from the germline V gene. V lost 1 base and J lost 7; bases outside the gene matches: 2. CDR3 DNA sequence: TGCAGCGTTGAAGCGGGGACAGGGGGTGGCTACACCTTC. It specifies CSVEAGTGGGYTF. Full variable domain (outside the CDR3, taken from reference TRBV29-1 and TRBJ1-2): SAVISQKPSRDICQRGTSLTIQCQVDSQVTMMFWYRQQPGQSLTLIATANQGSEATYESGFVIDKFPISRPNLTFSTLTVSNMSPEDSSIYLCSVEAGTGGGYTFGSGTRLTVV.

This clone occurred a few times. The rearrangement uses TRBV5-1 and TRBJ1-3; 7 bases line up with TRBD1. The junction had 7 bases not matched to a gene; V was cut back by 4 bases and J by 0 bases. This CDR3 region has 16 residues. From germline, CDR1 is SGHRS and CDR2 YFSETQ. The CDR3 region has the DNA TGCGCCAGCAGCCCACAATCAGGGGGCTCTGGAAACACCATATATTTT. As protein: CASSPQSGGSGNTIYF. Based on the CDR3 plus reference TRBV5-1 and TRBJ1-3, the full variable domain is KAGVTQTPRYLIKTRGQQVTLSCSPISGHRSVSWYQQTPGQGLQFLFEYFSETQRNKGNFPGRFSGRQFSNSRSEMNVSTLELGDSALYLCASSPQSGGSGNTIYFGEGSWLTVV.

V gene TRBV12-1 combines with J gene TRBJ2-7; the table assigns TRBD1, which was not confirmed against the DNA. TRBV12-1 is a pseudogene. The CDR3 length is 14 residues. For the CDR3, the DNA is TGTGCCAGCAGCTCCAGGGAAAGCTCCTACGAGCAGTACTTC. Its translation is CASSSRESSYEQYF.

The rearrangement links TRBV6-6 to TRBJ2-7; weak D call: TRBD1 (5 bases). The germline V gene has CDR1 MNHNY and CDR2 SVGAGI (reference sequence). V lost 4 bases, J lost 5 bases, and 9 bases lay in between. CDR3 length equals 12 residues. The CDR3 sequence: CASSLLRDEQYF. The CDR3, as DNA: TGTGCCAGCAGTTTACTCAGGGACGAGCAGTACTTC.

The chain recombines TRBV19 with TRBJ1-6; D is possibly TRBD1 (6 bases). The germline V and J ends were trimmed by 6 bases and 7 bases, with 13 bases remaining between them. The CDR3 totals 14 residues. Germline loops: CDR1 LNHDA, CDR2 SQIVND (reference sequence). CDR3 amino acids: CASRTGVGNSPLHF. The CDR3 DNA reads TGTGCCAGTAGGACAGGCGTCGGGAATTCACCCCTCCACTTT.

The V gene is TRBV6-1, the J gene TRBJ2-1; 8 bases line up with TRBD2. The germline V gene has CDR1 MNHNS and CDR2 SASEGT. The CDR3 is 14 residues long. J gave up 3 bases and V 11 bases, and 9 bases lay outside the gene matches. The CDR3 region is CACVSGTSYNEQFF. CDR3 DNA sequence: TGTGCCTGCGTAAGTGGGACTAGCTACAATGAGCAGTTCTTC.

The CDR3 DNA sequence: TGTGCCTGGAGTGATGTCTCCGGGGTGCTTCGGCCCCAGCATTTT. This translates into CAWSDVSGVLRPQHF. The chain has TRBV30 and TRBJ1-5; D is ambiguous. Germline V gene lookup returns CDR1 GTSNPN and CDR2 SVGIG (reference sequence). There are 15 residues in the CDR3. Trimming pared 1 base from V and 9 bases from J, leaving 19 bases between.

This chain joins TRBV4-1 and TRBJ2-1, with TRBD1 as a possible D gene (6 bases). From germline, CDR1 is MGHRA and CDR2 YSYEKL. The CDR3 covers 16 residues. Trimming shortened V by 1 base and J by 2 bases, and 12 bases separated the two germline ends. DNA of the CDR3: TGCGCCAGCAGCCAAGCGATCGGGACACCCTACAATGAGCAGTTCTTC. Its protein product is CASSQAIGTPYNEQFF.

This clone was recorded a few times. The chain is built from TRBV7-9 and TRBJ2-3, with 11 bases fitting TRBD2. The CDR3 runs to 16 residues. Trimming at V came to 3 bases and at J to 4 bases, leaving 6 bases not matched to a gene. Germline V gene lookup returns CDR1 SEHNR and CDR2 FQNEAQ (reference sequence). CDR3 protein: CASSFLLAGGPDTQYF. CDR3 coding DNA: TGTGCCAGCAGCTTTTTGTTAGCGGGGGGGCCAGATACGCAGTATTTT. The full variable domain, with the rest looked up from reference TRBV7-9 and TRBJ2-3, is DTGVSQNPRHKITKRGQNVTFRCDPISEHNRLYWYRQTLGQGPEFLTYFQNEAQLEKSRLLSDRFSAERPKGSFSTLEIQRTEQGDSAMYLCASSFLLAGGPDTQYFGPGTRLTVL.

This sequence joins TRBV4-1 and TRBJ2-3, with 9 nucleotides matching TRBD1. Germline V lookup: CDR1 MGHRA, CDR2 YSYEKL. The CDR3 is 18 amino acids. The J segment lost 7 bases and the V segment lost 1 base, leaving 15 bases of the junction unmatched. The CDR3 DNA sequence: TGCGCCAGCAGCCAAGGGGGTGCGCGGGGACAGGGTGGGAATACGCAGTATTTT. Translation: CASSQGGARGQGGNTQYF.

Regarding this clone: This sample includes further DNA sequences coding for the same CDR3. The J gene is TRBJ1-5, the V gene TRBV10-3; perhaps TRBD1 as D (5 bases). The CDR3 has 14 amino acids. Looked up from germline, CDR1 is ENHRY and CDR2 is SYGVKD. The V end was cut by 0 bases, the J end by 6 bases, with 9 bases between. CDR3 DNA: TGTGCCATCAGTGAGTCGGGGGGGGGTCAGCCCCAGCATTTT. This translates into CAISESGGGQPQHF.

The V call is TRBV21-1, the J call TRBJ1-5; TRBD1 is the table's D call, not checked against the DNA. TRBV21-1 is a listed pseudogene. CDR3 size: 17 residues. CDR3 in DNA: TGTGCCAGCAGCAAAGGCAAGAAGGGGCTGTGCAATCAGCCCCAGCATTTT. This codes for CASSKGKKGLCNQPQHF.

The CDR3 DNA sequence: TGTGCCAGTAGTATAGATCCTAGCGGAACAGATACGCAGTATTTT. This sequence encodes CASSIDPSGTDTQYF. The genes are TRBV19 and TRBJ2-3; 7 bases fit TRBD2. In germline, CDR1 is LNHDA, CDR2 SQIVND (reference sequence). The CDR3 has 15 residues. The V and J ends lost 0 bases and 3 bases, in that order; junction bases with no gene match: 3.

The chain combines TRBV28 with TRBJ2-3; D gene unclear. The CDR3 has 12 amino acids. Germline V gene lookup returns CDR1 MDHEN and CDR2 SYDVKM. V lost 6 bases, J lost 0 bases, and 4 bases lay in between. CDR3 loop: CASRASTDTQYF. CDR3 DNA sequence: TGTGCCAGCAGGGCTAGCACAGATACGCAGTATTTT. Full variable domain (missing parts from reference TRBV28 and TRBJ2-3): DVKVTQSSRYLVKRTGEKVFLECVQDMDHENMFWYRQDPGLGLRLIYFSYDVKMKEKGDIPEGYSVSREKKERFSLILESASTNQTSMYLCASRASTDTQYFGPGTRLTVL.

This clone appeared a few times. CDR3 region: CASSPSSYEQYF. The CDR3 nucleotides are TGTGCCAGCAGCCCCAGCTCCTACGAGCAGTACTTC. This rearrangement joins TRBV2 to TRBJ2-7; the D is unclear. V lost 6 bases and J 0 bases, leaving 6 bases between the germline ends. The CDR3 is 12 residues long. Germline CDR1 is SNHLY and CDR2 is FYNNEI.

This clone showed up just a few times. The chain couples TRBV7-9 to TRBJ1-5; D remains unclear. The CDR3 is 16 amino acids. The germline V and J ends were trimmed by 5 bases and 0 bases, with 14 bases remaining between them. The germline gives CDR1 SEHNR, CDR2 FQNEAQ (reference sequence). The CDR3 sequence is CASSLVTGNSNQPQHF. The DNA for the CDR3 is TGTGCCAGCAGCCTAGTGACGGGGAATAGCAATCAGCCCCAGCATTTT.

The CDR3 sequence is CASSSQAGLAGPGELFF. The CDR3 nucleotides read TGTGCCAGCAGCTCCCAGGCGGGACTAGCGGGGCCCGGGGAGCTGTTTTTT. This rearrangement joins TRBV11-2 to TRBJ2-2; 13 positions match TRBD2. The CDR3 is 17 amino acids. J gave up 6 bases and V 4 bases, and 8 bases lay outside the gene matches. Looked up from germline, CDR1 is SGHAT and CDR2 is FQNNGV. Full variable domain (missing parts from reference TRBV11-2 and TRBJ2-2): EAGVAQSPRYKIIEKRQSVAFWCNPISGHATLYWYQQILGQGPKLLIQFQNNGVVDDSQLPKDRFSAERLKGVDSTLKIQPAKLEDSAVYLCASSSQAGLAGPGELFFGEGSRLTVL.

There are a few counts of this clone. The sample carries other DNA sequences with the same CDR3. V is TRBV2 and J is TRBJ2-7; D perhaps matches TRBD1 (5 bases). Germline lookup yields CDR1 SNHLY and CDR2 FYNNEI. Trimming left V 7 bases short and J 3 bases short, with 7 bases between. The CDR3 contains 11 residues. CDR3 DNA: TGTGCCAGCACAGGGTTCTACGAGCAGTACTTC. This gives the protein CASTGFYEQYF.